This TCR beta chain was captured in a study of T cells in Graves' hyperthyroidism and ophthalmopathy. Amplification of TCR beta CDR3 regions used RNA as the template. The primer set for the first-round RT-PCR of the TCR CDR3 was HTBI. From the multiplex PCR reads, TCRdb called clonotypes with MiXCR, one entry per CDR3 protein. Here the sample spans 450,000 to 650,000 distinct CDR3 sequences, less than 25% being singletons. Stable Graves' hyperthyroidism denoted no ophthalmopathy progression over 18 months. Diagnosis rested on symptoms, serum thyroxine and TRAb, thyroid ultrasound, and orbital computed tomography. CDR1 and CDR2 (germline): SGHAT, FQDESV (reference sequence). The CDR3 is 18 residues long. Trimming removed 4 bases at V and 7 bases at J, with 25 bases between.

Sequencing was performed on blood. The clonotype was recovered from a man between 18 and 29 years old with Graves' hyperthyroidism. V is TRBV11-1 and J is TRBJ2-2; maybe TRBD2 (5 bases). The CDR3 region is CASSSPQSWRPGSGELFF. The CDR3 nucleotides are TGTGCCAGCAGCTCCCCCCAGTCGTGGAGGCCGGGGAGCGGGGAGCTGTTTTTT.